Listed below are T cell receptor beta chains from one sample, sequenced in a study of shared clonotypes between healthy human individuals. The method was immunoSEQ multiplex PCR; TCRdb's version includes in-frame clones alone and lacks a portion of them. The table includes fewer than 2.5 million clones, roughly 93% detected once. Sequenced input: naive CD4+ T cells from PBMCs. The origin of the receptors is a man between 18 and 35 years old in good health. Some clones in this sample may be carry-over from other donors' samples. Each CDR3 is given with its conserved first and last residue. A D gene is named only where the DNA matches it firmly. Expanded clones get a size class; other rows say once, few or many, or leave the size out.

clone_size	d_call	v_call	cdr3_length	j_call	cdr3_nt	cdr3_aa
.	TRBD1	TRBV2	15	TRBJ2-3	TGTGCCAGCAGTCAAAACAGGGGGCAGAGAGATACGCAGTATTTT	CASSQNRGQRDTQYF
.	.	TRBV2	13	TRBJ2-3	TGTGCCAGCCACCGGGACCCTGATAATACGCAGTATTTT	CASHRDPDNTQYF
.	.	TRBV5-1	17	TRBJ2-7	TGCGCCAGCAGCTTGATGGAGGGACCCCCAGGACTCCACGAGCAGTACTTC	CASSLMEGPPGLHEQYF
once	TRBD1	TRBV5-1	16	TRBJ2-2	TGCGCCAGCAGCCTCCCCGGGACAGCCCACACCGGGGAGCTGTTTTTT	CASSLPGTAHTGELFF
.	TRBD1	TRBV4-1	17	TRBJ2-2	TGCGCCAGCAGTTACTCACCCCTACAGGGGAAGGCCGGGGAGCTGTTTTTT	CASSYSPLQGKAGELFF
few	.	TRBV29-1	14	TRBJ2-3	TGCAGCGTCGTCCGGGGGAGACAGACAGATACGCAGTATTTT	CSVVRGRQTDTQYF
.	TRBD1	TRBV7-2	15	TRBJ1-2	TGTGCCAGCAGCTTAGGCGGGACAGGGGCCCCCCGATACACCTTC	CASSLGGTGAPRYTF
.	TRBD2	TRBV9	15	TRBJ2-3	TGTGCCAGCAAGGGGAGCGGGAGATTCACAGATACGCAGTATTTT	CASKGSGRFTDTQYF
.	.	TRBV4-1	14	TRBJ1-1	TGCGCCAGCAGTCAAGTCTTGGGGGCCACTGAAGCTTTCTTT	CASSQVLGATEAFF
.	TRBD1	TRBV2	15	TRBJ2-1	TGTGCCAGCAGTGAGTTAGGACAGGGCCACAATGAGCAGTTCTTC	CASSELGQGHNEQFF
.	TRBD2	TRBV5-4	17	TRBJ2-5	TGTGCCAGCAGCTACGGACTAGCGGGAGGGGCCGGGGAGACCCAGTACTTC	CASSYGLAGGAGETQYF
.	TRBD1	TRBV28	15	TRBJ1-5	TGTGCCACCCGAAGGGGGACAGGGGGAAATCAGCCCCAGCATTTT	CATRRGTGGNQPQHF
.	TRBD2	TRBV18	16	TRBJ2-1	TGTGCCAGCTCACCACGGCGGGAGAGATCCTACAATGAGCAGTTCTTC	CASSPRRERSYNEQFF
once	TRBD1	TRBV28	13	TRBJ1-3	TGTGCCAGCAGAGGACAGGGGTACGACACCATATATTTT	CASRGQGYDTIYF
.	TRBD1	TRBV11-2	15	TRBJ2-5	TGTGCCAGCAGCTTTGGGACAGGGGGGCAAGAGACCCAGTACTTC	CASSFGTGGQETQYF
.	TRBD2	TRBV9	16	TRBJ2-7	TGTGCCAGCAGCGTAGCCCCGGGGGGGGTCTCCTACGAGCAGTACTTC	CASSVAPGGVSYEQYF
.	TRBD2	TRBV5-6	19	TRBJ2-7	TGTGCCAGCAGCCCGACCGCGGGGGGCTTTAGACAGAGAGGCTACGAGCAGTACTTC	CASSPTAGGFRQRGYEQYF
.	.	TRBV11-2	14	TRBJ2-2	TGTGCCAGCAGCGTACAGAGATACACCGGGGAGCTGTTTTTT	CASSVQRYTGELFF
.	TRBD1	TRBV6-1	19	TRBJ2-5	TGTGCCAGCAGGGAACTCAGAGGGCGACAGGGAAGGGGCCAAGAGACCCAGTACTTC	CASRELRGRQGRGQETQYF
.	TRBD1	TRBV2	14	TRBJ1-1	TGTGCCAGCAGTGGACAGGGGGCAGACACTGAAGCTTTCTTT	CASSGQGADTEAFF
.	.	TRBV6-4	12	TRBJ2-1	TGTGCCAGCAGTAGCAGGGACAATGAGCAGTTCTTC	CASSSRDNEQFF
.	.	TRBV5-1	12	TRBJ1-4	TGCGCCAGCAGCGACGAAGATGAAAAACTGTTTTTT	CASSDEDEKLFF
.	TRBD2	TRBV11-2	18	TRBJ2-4	TGTGCCAGCAGCTTAGAGGGGGGCGGAGCGGGAGGAGAGAACATTCAGTACTTC	CASSLEGGGAGGENIQYF
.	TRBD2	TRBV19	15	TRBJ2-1	TGTGCCAGTAATCGGGGGGGGTTGTCCTACAATGAGCAGTTCTTC	CASNRGGLSYNEQFF
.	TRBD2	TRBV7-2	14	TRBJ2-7	TGTGCCAGCACCCTAACTAGCGGGAGCTACGAGCAGTACTTC	CASTLTSGSYEQYF
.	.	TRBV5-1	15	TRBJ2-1	TGCGCCAGCAGCTTGTTAGGGTCCCTCGGGAATGAGCAGTTCTTC	CASSLLGSLGNEQFF
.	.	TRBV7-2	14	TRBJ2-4	TGTGCCAGCAGCTCACGCCCCCAGGGAAACATTCAGTACTTC	CASSSRPQGNIQYF
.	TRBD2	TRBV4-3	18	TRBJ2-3	TGCGCCAGCAGCCGAAATCAGGGAGCGGGAGCCTCGAGGGATACGCAGTATTTT	CASSRNQGAGASRDTQYF
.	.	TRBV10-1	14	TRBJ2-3	TGCGCCAGCAGTGCGGGATTCGGCGGAGATACGCAGTATTTT	CASSAGFGGDTQYF
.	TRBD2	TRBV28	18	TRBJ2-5	TGTGCCAGCAGTCTCACGCCGTTCGGACTAGCGGGAGAAGAGACCCAGTACTTC	CASSLTPFGLAGEETQYF
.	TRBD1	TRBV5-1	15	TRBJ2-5	TGCGCCAGCAGCTCGACCGGGACAGGGGTGGAGACCCAGTACTTC	CASSSTGTGVETQYF
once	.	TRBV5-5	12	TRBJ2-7	TGTGCCAGCAGCTTGCAGCTCTACGAGCAGTACTTC	CASSLQLYEQYF
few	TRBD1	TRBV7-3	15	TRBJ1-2	TGTGCCAGCAGCATTGATCAGGGGGGCCTCTATGGCTACACCTTC	CASSIDQGGLYGYTF
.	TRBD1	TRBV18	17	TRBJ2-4	TGTGCCAGCTCACCACCACCCCAGGGGGCGGCCAAAAACATTCAGTACTTC	CASSPPPQGAAKNIQYF
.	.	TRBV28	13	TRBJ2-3	TGTGCCAGCCGTTCTGGGGTCACAGATACGCAGTATTTT	CASRSGVTDTQYF